These T cell receptor beta chains were read from a single sample in a study of shared clonotypes between healthy human individuals. Some clones are missing from TCRdb's copy, which holds only in-frame ones; the method was immunoSEQ multiplex PCR. The top ten clones hold 1.5% to 2% of a sample with hundreds of thousands of clones, approximately 79% of them seen once. Sequencing input: memory CD4+ T cells sorted from blood. The receptors stem from a woman aged 30 to 39 in good health. CDR3s include the opening cysteine and the closing phenylalanine or tryptophan. D genes are given only for firm matches. For some rows the clone size is stated as once, few or many, or as a class when expanded; others skip it.

clone_size | j_call | d_call | v_call | cdr3_nt | cdr3_aa
NA | TRBJ2-5 | TRBD1 | TRBV14 | TGTGCCAGCAGCCAAGGGAGGACAGGGCGTCACCAAGAGACCCAGTACTTC | CASSQGRTGRHQETQYF
NA | TRBJ2-3 | NA | TRBV5-1 | TGCGCCAGCAGCTTGGAAGGGAGGACCGACACAGATACGCAGTATTTT | CASSLEGRTDTDTQYF
NA | TRBJ2-2 | NA | TRBV29-1 | TGCAGCGCCCGGGCGAACACCGGGGAGCTGTTTTTT | CSARANTGELFF
NA | TRBJ1-4 | NA | TRBV2 | TGTGCCAGCAGTGCCTTTGGTGCAACTAATGAAAAACTGTTTTTT | CASSAFGATNEKLFF
NA | TRBJ2-7 | NA | TRBV7-8 | TGTGCCAGCAGCTTGCAGTCATTATCCTATGAGCAGTACTTC | CASSLQSLSYEQYF
once | TRBJ2-7 | TRBD1 | TRBV29-1 | TGCAGCGTCGACGGACAGGGGGCGGCAGAGCAGTACTTC | CSVDGQGAAEQYF
NA | TRBJ1-2 | NA | TRBV5-1 | TGCGCCAGCAGCTTGGCCCTCGCAGGTGCATGGTATGGCTACACCTTC | CASSLALAGAWYGYTF
NA | TRBJ2-5 | TRBD2 | TRBV6-5 | TGTGCCAGCAGTTATAGCGGGAGTAGAGAGACCCAGTACTTC | CASSYSGSRETQYF
NA | TRBJ1-1 | NA | TRBV25-1 | TGTGCCAGCAGGGAGAGTTCGAACACTGAAGCTTTCTTT | CASRESSNTEAFF
NA | TRBJ2-7 | NA | TRBV11-2 | TGTGCCAGCAGCCCCGGCCCCGATAGCTCCTACGAGCAGTACTTC | CASSPGPDSSYEQYF
NA | TRBJ2-2 | TRBD1 | TRBV5-1 | TGCGCCAGCAGCCTCCGGGACAGGGGAACCGGGGAGCTGTTTTTT | CASSLRDRGTGELFF
NA | TRBJ1-2 | NA | TRBV28 | TGTGCCAGCAGACCTTCAGCATACTATGGCTACACCTTC | CASRPSAYYGYTF
NA | TRBJ2-1 | TRBD2 | TRBV2 | TGTGCCAGCAGGAAACTAGCGGGAGTCGTCAATGAGCAGTTCTTC | CASRKLAGVVNEQFF
few | TRBJ1-1 | NA | TRBV11-2 | TGTGCCAGCAACGAGGGGGGGCCTAGGATGAACACTGAAGCTTTCTTT | CASNEGGPRMNTEAFF
once | TRBJ2-7 | TRBD1 | TRBV10-3 | TGTGCCTCCCGTTGGGGGCAGGGGGCGAACGAGCAGTACTTC | CASRWGQGANEQYF
NA | TRBJ2-1 | NA | TRBV5-1 | TGCGCCAGCAGCCCGCGGGGGCCCAGCTCCTACAATGAGCAGTTCTTC | CASSPRGPSSYNEQFF
NA | TRBJ2-7 | NA | TRBV5-1 | TGCGCCAGCAGCCTATCGGGACAATCCTACGAGCAGTACTTC | CASSLSGQSYEQYF
NA | TRBJ2-1 | NA | TRBV21-1 | TGTGCCAGAGGACTAGCGGATTACAATGAGCAGTTCTTC | CARGLADYNEQFF
NA | TRBJ1-5 | NA | TRBV28 | TGTGCCAGCAGTCGGACAGTTGATAGCAATCAGCCCCAGCATTTT | CASSRTVDSNQPQHF
NA | TRBJ2-5 | NA | TRBV11-3 | TGTGCCAGCAGCTTAGGGGGCAGCCAAGAGACCCAGTACTTC | CASSLGGSQETQYF
few | TRBJ2-1 | TRBD2 | TRBV10-2 | TGCGCCAGCAGCTTTGCGGGAGAGGGTAATGAGCAGTTCTTC | CASSFAGEGNEQFF
NA | TRBJ1-5 | NA | TRBV7-9 | TGTGCCAGCAGCCGAGGGGATCAGCCCCAGCATTTT | CASSRGDQPQHF
NA | TRBJ2-5 | TRBD2 | TRBV5-1 | TGCGCCAGCAGTGAAACTGGCGGGAGAGAGACCCAGTACTTC | CASSETGGRETQYF
NA | TRBJ1-2 | NA | TRBV19 | TGTGCCAGTAGTATGGGAGGGACGAGGGGCTACACCTTC | CASSMGGTRGYTF
NA | TRBJ1-2 | NA | TRBV10-3 | TGTGCCATCAGTGAGCGTCAGATTAACTATGGCTACACCTTC | CAISERQINYGYTF
NA | TRBJ2-3 | NA | TRBV29-1 | TGCAGCGTTGAGGGCCAACCAGGAGATACGCAGTATTTT | CSVEGQPGDTQYF
NA | TRBJ2-1 | NA | TRBV6-1 | TGTGCCAGCAGTGTTGCGCAGAGCTCCTACAATGAGCAGTTCTTC | CASSVAQSSYNEQFF
once | TRBJ2-7 | NA | TRBV28 | TGTGCCAGCAGTCCCCCGAATTACGAGCAGTACTTC | CASSPPNYEQYF
once | TRBJ2-3 | NA | TRBV11-3 | TGTGCCAGCAGCGAAGCTAGCACAGATACGCAGTATTTT | CASSEASTDTQYF
few | TRBJ2-5 | TRBD2 | TRBV5-4 | TGTGCCAGCAGCCAAGCCCACAGGACGGGAGGGGAGACCCAGTACTTC | CASSQAHRTGGETQYF
NA | TRBJ1-2 | NA | TRBV5-4 | TGTGCCAGCAGCTTGCGGTTCTCCTATGGCTACACCTTC | CASSLRFSYGYTF
NA | TRBJ2-5 | NA | TRBV5-1 | TGCGCCAGCAGCCTGGACAGTACCCAAGAGACCCAGTACTTC | CASSLDSTQETQYF
NA | TRBJ1-2 | NA | TRBV6-1 | TGTGCCAGCAGTGAAACTCTTGCTAACTATGGCTACACCTTC | CASSETLANYGYTF
NA | TRBJ1-5 | NA | TRBV28 | TGTGCCAGCAGTTCCCCCTGGGGACCATATAGCAATCAGCCCCAGCATTTT | CASSSPWGPYSNQPQHF
many | TRBJ2-4 | NA | TRBV6-1 | TGTGCCAGCAGTGAAGGGAACATTCAGTACTTC | CASSEGNIQYF
once | TRBJ2-6 | NA | TRBV28 | TGTGCCAGCAGTTTATCCCACTCTGGGGCCAACGTCCTGACTTTC | CASSLSHSGANVLTF
NA | TRBJ2-5 | NA | TRBV20-1 | TGCAGTGGAAGGGCGGGGCGGACCCAGTACTTC | CSGRAGRTQYF
NA | TRBJ2-1 | TRBD2 | TRBV7-2 | TGTGCCAGCAGCCTCGTCCCTAGCGGAAGCTCCTACAATGAGCAGTTCTTC | CASSLVPSGSSYNEQFF
NA | TRBJ2-7 | NA | TRBV2 | TGTGCCAGCAGAGCCTCCCTTAGCTCCTACGAGCAGTACTTC | CASRASLSSYEQYF
NA | TRBJ2-7 | TRBD1 | TRBV29-1 | TGCAGCGTTGAGGGGGACAGGACCTACGAGCAGTACTTC | CSVEGDRTYEQYF
NA | TRBJ1-1 | NA | TRBV5-1 | TGCGCCAGCAGCTTTTGGGAAAACATGAACACTGAAGCTTTCTTT | CASSFWENMNTEAFF
NA | TRBJ2-7 | TRBD2 | TRBV2 | TGTGCCAGCATGACAAACGGGGGGGCTGTAGGCGAGCAGTACTTC | CASMTNGGAVGEQYF
NA | TRBJ1-5 | NA | TRBV19 | TGTGCCAGTAGTATAGGGGTGGCGAATCAGCCCCAGCATTTT | CASSIGVANQPQHF
NA | TRBJ2-5 | NA | TRBV29-1 | TGCAGCACGAGGTGGGGATCCCAAGAGACCCAGTACTTC | CSTRWGSQETQYF
NA | TRBJ2-6 | NA | TRBV19 | TGTGCCAGTAGTATAAACAGGGCTGGGTCTGGGGCCAACGTCCTGACTTTC | CASSINRAGSGANVLTF